Here is one TCR beta chain with its context. Its cognate antigen is unknown. The data are from a study of human T cells and chemical hapten exposure. Study information: Yields of TCR per sample differed, chiefly owing to small differences in pooled library volume.

Extraction of total RNA was performed on unfractionated whole blood. One entry per CDR3 protein, called by TCRdb with MiXCR from the 5' RACE reads. The sample lists more than 60,000 distinct CDR3 sequences, approximately 15% occurring once. General study points: No alteration of TCRs above 1 in 1000 frequency was seen with DPC sensitization.

The germline V gene has CDR1 SGHDT and CDR2 YYEEEE. Trimming stripped 1 base from V and 6 bases from J, with 13 bases between. This CDR3 contains 14 residues. The chain is built from TRBV5-6 and TRBJ1-1, with unresolved D. The clonotype was recovered from a female donor in good health. The CDR3 DNA reads TGTGCCAGCAGCTTGTCGGAGGGCTCCCCTGAAGCTTTCTTT. It specifies CASSLSEGSPEAFF. The whole variable domain, filled in from reference TRBV5-6 and TRBJ1-1, reads DAGVTQSPTHLIKTRGQQVTLRCSPKSGHDTVSWYQQALGQGPQFIFQYYEEEERQRGNFPDRFSGHQFPNYSSELNVNALLLGDSALYLCASSLSEGSPEAFFGQGTRLTVV.